These 5 T cell receptor beta chains were all obtained from the same sample, sequenced in a study of blood T cell repertoires in COVID-19. Method: immunoSEQ multiplex PCR; TCRdb's copy keeps in-frame clones and lacks some. The sample lists 120,000 or so clones; 82% were seen once. Sequencing was performed on peripheral blood. These receptors all stem from a woman between 65 and 79 years old with acute or convalescent COVID-19.

The chain couples TRBV15 to TRBJ2-2; a weak D match, TRBD1 (5 bases). V was pared by 3 bases and J by 3 bases, with 11 bases between. This CDR3 spans 15 amino acids. CDR1 is LNHNV, CDR2 YYDKDF, per germline (reference sequence). CDR3 nucleotides: TGTGCCACCAGCAGGGGGCGCTGGGACACCGGGGAGCTGTTTTTT. Translation gives CATSRGRWDTGELFF. The complete variable domain, with remaining parts taken from reference TRBV15 and TRBJ2-2, reads DAMVIQNPRYQVTQFGKPVTLSCSQTLNHNVMYWYQQKSSQAPKLLFHYYDKDFNNEADTPDNFQSRRPNTSFCFLDIRSPGLGDTAMYLCATSRGRWDTGELFFGEGSRLTVL.

Only one count was recorded for this clone. The junction departs from the called germline gene at one end, perhaps through a read error. This chain joins TRBV6-2 or TRBV6-3 and TRBJ1-6; tentatively, D is TRBD1 (5 bases). This CDR3 has 11 amino acids. CDR1 is MNHEY and CDR2 is SVGEGT in the germline V gene. CDR3 nucleotides: TGTGCCAGCAGTTACCCTGGACACTGGAACTTT. Its translation: CASSYPGHWNF.

This chain links TRBV4-3 with TRBJ2-5; D is undetermined. This CDR3 has 15 amino acids. Trimming pared 0 bases from V and 5 bases from J, leaving 13 bases between. Germline lookup yields CDR1 LGHNA and CDR2 YSLEER. CDR3 loop: CASSQERRIWETQYF. CDR3 DNA sequence: TGCGCCAGCAGCCAAGAACGCAGGATTTGGGAGACCCAGTACTTC.

The rearrangement joins TRBV11-2 to TRBJ2-2; D perhaps matches TRBD2 (5 bases). Germline V lookup: CDR1 SGHAT, CDR2 FQNNGV. V shed 3 bases and J shed 6 bases, with 14 bases lying between them. The CDR3 consists of 15 residues. The CDR3, as DNA: TGTGCCAGCAGCTTCGGTAGCGTGGGGTCCGGGGAGCTGTTTTTT. Amino acid sequence: CASSFGSVGSGELFF.

This rearrangement joins TRBV7-3 to TRBJ2-1, with D tentatively TRBD1 (6 bases). Germline loops: CDR1 SGHTA, CDR2 FQGTGA. The CDR3 is 15 residues long. Trimming stripped 3 bases from V and 2 bases from J, with 11 bases between. The CDR3 bases are TGTGCCAGCAGCTTCGACAGGTTGGCCTACAATGAGCAGTTCTTC. Its translation is CASSFDRLAYNEQFF.